The next 28 T cell receptor beta chains were all read from a single sample in a study of cytomegalovirus exposure and HLA in healthy donors. Both 60 Vbeta primers and 13 Jbeta primers went into the PCR. Using immunoSEQ multiplex PCR, the repertoire was profiled, and TCRdb retains in-frame clones only, with some absent. Of some 130,000 clones in the sample, 65% to 80% were seen once. The sequenced sample consisted of PBMCs. The origin of the receptors is a man in his forties in good health and CMV-seronegative.

The chain couples TRBV6-1 to TRBJ2-7, with 8 bases lining up with TRBD1. This CDR3 is 13 amino acids long. Germline V gives CDR1 MNHNS, CDR2 SASEGT. With V trimmed by 8 bases and J by 2 bases, 5 bases remained unmatched. CDR3 sequence: CASGRTGTYEQYF. Here the CDR3 DNA reads TGTGCCAGCGGCCGGACAGGGACCTACGAGCAGTACTTC.

The chain carries TRBV6-5 and TRBJ2-3; D may be TRBD1 (5 bases). Per the germline V gene, CDR1 is MNHEY and CDR2 is SVGAGI. Trimming removed 0 bases at V and 4 bases at J, with 14 bases between. This CDR3 is 16 amino acids long. The CDR3 DNA is TGTGCCAGCAGTTACTCGTCGATAGGGGTGGCAGATACGCAGTATTTT. This codes for CASSYSSIGVADTQYF.

The chain has TRBV6-4 and TRBJ2-6; 11 positions match TRBD1. The V segment lost 4 bases and the J segment 3 bases; nucleotides outside the gene matches: 5. The CDR3 runs 17 residues. The germline gives CDR1 MRHNA, CDR2 SNTAGT. CDR3 sequence reads: CASSGGTGGDGANVLTF. CDR3 bases: TGTGCCAGCAGTGGCGGGACAGGGGGTGATGGGGCCAACGTCCTGACTTTC.

The chain has TRBV28 and TRBJ2-7, with TRBD2 identical over 13 bases. Germline V CDR1 and CDR2: MDHEN, SYDVKM. This CDR3 is 17 amino acids long. The junction had 13 bases not matched to a gene; V was cut back by 7 bases and J by 4 bases. This chain's CDR3 is CASTHFRGLAGVYEQYF. For the CDR3, the DNA is TGTGCCAGCACTCACTTCCGAGGACTAGCGGGAGTGTACGAGCAGTACTTC.

The CDR3 sequence: CASSHLGKTGELFF. The CDR3 bases are TGCGCCAGCAGCCACCTCGGGAAGACCGGGGAGCTGTTTTTT. The chain has TRBV4-1 and TRBJ2-2, with D perhaps matching TRBD2 (5 bases). The CDR3 totals 14 residues. Trimming pared 3 bases from V and 5 bases from J, leaving 10 bases between. The germline CDR1 and CDR2 sequences are MGHRA and YSYEKL.

This chain connects TRBV5-4 to TRBJ2-1, with D possibly TRBD1 on 6 matching bases. This CDR3 is built from 11 residues. Germline V gene sequence: CDR1 SGHNT, CDR2 YYREEE (reference sequence). V lost 4 bases to trimming and J lost 14 bases, with 13 bases between them. CDR3 in amino acids: CASSLTGIKFF. As DNA, the CDR3 is TGTGCCAGCAGCCTGACAGGTATTAAGTTCTTC.

The V and J genes are TRBV5-1 and TRBJ1-2; 9 bases are a match to TRBD1. There are 14 residues in the CDR3. Germline lookup yields CDR1 SGHRS and CDR2 YFSETQ. Germline trimming cut 0 bases from V and 5 bases from J; bases unmatched to any gene: 2. The CDR3 DNA sequence: TGCGCCAGCAGCTTGGGGGGACAGGGATATGGCTACACCTTC. It is translated as CASSLGGQGYGYTF.

The sample holds a few counts of this clone. This rearrangement joins TRBV6-5 to TRBJ1-2; 7 nucleotides match TRBD1. The CDR3 has 14 amino acids. Germline values: CDR1 MNHEY, CDR2 SVGAGI. Losses at the gene ends were 5 bases for V and 4 bases for J; bases not matched to a gene: 7. DNA of the CDR3: TGTGCCAGCAGTATGGGACAGCTCATCTATGGCTACACCTTC. Protein sequence: CASSMGQLIYGYTF.

The chain joins TRBV6-5 to TRBJ2-7; D might be TRBD2 (7 bases). Germline CDR1 MNHEY, CDR2 SVGAGI. This CDR3 has 15 residues. Trimming cost V 2 bases and J 3 bases, with 14 bases left between them. This CDR3 reads CASSYRGGGVYEQYF. The CDR3 DNA follows: TGTGCCAGCAGTTACCGGGGAGGGGGGGTCTACGAGCAGTACTTC.

The chain links TRBV4-3 to TRBJ2-1, with unresolved D. The ends were cut back, 0 bases at V and 2 bases at J, with 11 bases in the middle. Germline lookup yields CDR1 LGHNA and CDR2 YSLEER. The CDR3 consists of 16 residues. CDR3 in DNA: TGCGCCAGCAGCCAAGATCCTACCTTAACCTACAATGAGCAGTTCTTC. Translating it yields CASSQDPTLTYNEQFF.

V is TRBV7-9 and J is TRBJ2-1, with 11 bases lining up with TRBD2. The J segment lost 3 bases and the V segment lost 5 bases, leaving 6 bases of the junction unmatched. The CDR3 has 16 amino acids. The germline V gene has CDR1 SEHNR and CDR2 FQNEAQ (reference sequence). CDR3 residues: CASSPKGLADYNEQFF. The CDR3 DNA sequence: TGTGCCAGCAGCCCGAAGGGACTAGCGGACTACAATGAGCAGTTCTTC.

This rearrangement joins TRBV4-3 to TRBJ2-2, with TRBD1 identical over 9 bases. V lost 1 base to trimming and J lost 6 bases; unmatched junction nucleotides: 0. This CDR3 comprises 14 residues. Germline lookup yields CDR1 LGHNA and CDR2 YSLEER. The CDR3 nucleotides read TGCGCCAGCAGCCAAGGACAGGGGGCCGGGGAGCTGTTTTTT. Translating gives CASSQGQGAGELFF.

The V gene is TRBV15, the J gene TRBJ1-2, with a weak D call TRBD1 (5 bases). Trimming pared 3 bases from V and 4 bases from J, leaving 9 bases between. CDR1 and CDR2 from the germline V gene are LNHNV and YYDKDF (reference sequence). The CDR3 runs to 13 residues. The chain's CDR3 is CATSSTGGYGYTF. The DNA of the CDR3 is TGTGCCACCAGCAGTACCGGGGGCTATGGCTACACCTTC.

The chain employs TRBV5-4 and TRBJ1-2; TRBD1 matches 8 bases. The CDR3 has 15 residues. The V and J ends lost 2 bases and 4 bases, in that order; junction bases with no gene match: 7. Germline CDR1 is SGHNT and CDR2 is YYREEE (reference sequence). Written as DNA, the CDR3 is TGTGCCAGCAGCTTAATTACAGGGGGTAGCTATGGCTACACCTTC. Translation: CASSLITGGSYGYTF.

The rearrangement links TRBV6-5 to TRBJ2-3; 7 nucleotides align to TRBD1. Germline trimming cut 4 bases from V and 1 base from J; bases unmatched to any gene: 5. CDR1 and CDR2 from the germline V gene are MNHEY and SVGAGI. This CDR3 comprises 15 residues. CDR3 region: CASSLNRGGTDTQYF. DNA for the CDR3: TGTGCCAGCAGTTTAAACAGGGGAGGCACAGATACGCAGTATTTT.

The chain carries TRBV5-1 and TRBJ1-1; perhaps TRBD1 as D (6 bases). This CDR3 has 15 amino acids. V shed 4 bases and J shed 1 base, with 14 bases lying between them. Germline V lookup: CDR1 SGHRS, CDR2 YFSETQ. CDR3 DNA sequence: TGCGCCAGCAGCGCGTGGGGGCACTCGAACACTGAAGCTTTCTTT. Translation: CASSAWGHSNTEAFF.

This clone was detected only once. V is TRBV14 and J is TRBJ1-4; D unresolved. Germline V CDR1 and CDR2: SGHDN, FVKESK. V lost 4 bases and J 4 bases, leaving 16 bases between the germline ends. There are 16 residues in the CDR3. The CDR3 protein is CASSPNSLSVNEKLFF. The CDR3 bases are TGTGCCAGCAGCCCGAACTCCCTGTCTGTTAATGAAAAACTGTTTTTT.

This clone was seen only once. The chain uses TRBV21-1 and TRBJ2-7; TRBD1 is taken as the D call from the table, unchecked against the DNA. TRBV21-1 is a pseudogene locus. CDR3 size: 15 residues. As DNA, the CDR3 is TGTGCCAGCAGTGTCCAGGGTTCCTCCTCCTACGAGCAGTACTTC. Protein sequence: CASSVQGSSSYEQYF.

CDR3: CASSLPSETQYF. The CDR3 DNA reads as TGTGCCAGCAGCCTCCCCTCCGAGACCCAGTACTTC. The rearrangement links TRBV6-6 to TRBJ2-5; the D is unclear. V lost 6 bases and J lost 5, with 10 bases in between. This CDR3 spans 12 amino acids. CDR1 and CDR2 from the germline V gene are MNHNY and SVGAGI (reference sequence).

The rearrangement links TRBV7-2 to TRBJ2-5; D may be TRBD2 (5 bases). V lost 1 base and J 5 bases, leaving 11 bases between the germline ends. The length of the CDR3 is 14 residues. Germline CDR1 reads SGHTA; CDR2 reads FQGNSA. The CDR3 here is CASSLGGRTETQYF. CDR3 bases: TGTGCCAGCAGCTTAGGAGGGCGGACCGAGACCCAGTACTTC.

This chain uses TRBV7-8 with TRBJ2-7, with D possibly TRBD1 on 6 matching bases. The germline V and J ends were trimmed by 4 bases and 1 base, with 11 bases remaining between them. CDR3 length: 14 residues. Germline lookup yields CDR1 SGHVS and CDR2 FQNEAQ. Here the CDR3 DNA reads TGTGCCAGCAGCTACGCGACAGGTTCCTACGAGCAGTACTTC. This gives the protein CASSYATGSYEQYF.

J is TRBJ1-1 and V is TRBV18; 8 bases match TRBD1. The germline V gene encodes CDR1 KGHSH and CDR2 LQKENI. There are 16 residues in the CDR3. V was pared by 2 bases and J by 4 bases, with 9 bases of the junction left unmatched. The CDR3 bases are TGTGCCAGCTCACCAACAGGGGGAATTGGTGGCACTGAAGCTTTCTTT. Encoded protein: CASSPTGGIGGTEAFF. The full variable domain, with the rest looked up from reference TRBV18 and TRBJ1-1, is NAGVMQNPRHLVRRRGQEARLRCSPMKGHSHVYWYRQLPEEGLKFMVYLQKENIIDESGMPKERFSAEFPKEGPSILRIQQVVRGDSAAYFCASSPTGGIGGTEAFFGQGTRLTVV.

This clone occurred a few times. The rearrangement uses TRBV5-1 and TRBJ2-7, with D possibly matching TRBD1 (6 bases). Germline-derived CDR1 and CDR2 are SGHRS and YFSETQ. With 4 bases removed from V and 1 base from J, the gap between germline ends came to 12 bases. The CDR3 has 14 amino acids. CDR3 residues: CASSLGQQSYEQYF. As DNA, the CDR3 is TGCGCCAGCAGCCTAGGACAGCAGTCCTACGAGCAGTACTTC.

V gene TRBV5-4 combines with J gene TRBJ2-3, with a possible D match to TRBD1 (5 bases). Germline V CDR1 and CDR2: SGHNT, YYREEE (reference sequence). This CDR3 has 13 amino acids. V lost 4 bases to trimming and J lost 4 bases, with 10 bases between them. The CDR3 DNA reads as TGTGCCAGCAGCCCCGCCAGGGCAGATACGCAGTATTTT. As protein: CASSPARADTQYF.

This clone came up once. The DNA of the CDR3 is TGTGCCAGCAGCTTTCTCGTGGAGAGCTCCTACAATGAGCAGTTCTTC. Its protein is CASSFLVESSYNEQFF. The chain couples TRBV7-9 to TRBJ2-1; D call uncertain. Per germline, CDR1 SEHNR and CDR2 FQNEAQ (reference sequence). The CDR3 totals 16 residues. V was pared by 3 bases and J by 0 bases, with 12 bases between.

The chain employs TRBV7-9 and TRBJ2-7; 13 positions agree with TRBD2. Germline V CDR1 and CDR2: SEHNR, FQNEAQ (reference sequence). This CDR3 has 15 amino acids. V gave up 5 bases and J gave up 3 bases; unmatched junction bases: 4. DNA of the CDR3: TGTGCCAGCAGCCGACTAGCGGGAGGATACTACGAGCAGTACTTC. Translating gives CASSRLAGGYYEQYF. Drawing the rest from reference TRBV7-9 and TRBJ2-7, the complete variable domain is DTGVSQNPRHKITKRGQNVTFRCDPISEHNRLYWYRQTLGQGPEFLTYFQNEAQLEKSRLLSDRFSAERPKGSFSTLEIQRTEQGDSAMYLCASSRLAGGYYEQYFGPGTRLTVT.

The chain links TRBV29-1 to TRBJ2-3; D is unresolved. This CDR3 has 13 residues. Trimming left V 4 bases short and J 0 bases short, with 8 bases between. Germline V gene lookup returns CDR1 SQVTM and CDR2 ANQGSEA. CDR3 loop: CSVGPDSTDTQYF. DNA of the CDR3: TGCAGCGTTGGCCCAGATAGCACAGATACGCAGTATTTT.

V usage is TRBV5-3 and J usage is TRBJ1-5; no firm D call. TRBV5-3 counts as an open reading frame of uncertain function. The CDR3 has 12 residues. Trimming took off 9 bases at V and 11 bases at J, with 18 bases between the two ends. The CDR3 DNA reads TGTGCCACCTGGGGAGGGCGCTTGGCCCAGCATTTT. Its translation is CATWGGRLAQHF.